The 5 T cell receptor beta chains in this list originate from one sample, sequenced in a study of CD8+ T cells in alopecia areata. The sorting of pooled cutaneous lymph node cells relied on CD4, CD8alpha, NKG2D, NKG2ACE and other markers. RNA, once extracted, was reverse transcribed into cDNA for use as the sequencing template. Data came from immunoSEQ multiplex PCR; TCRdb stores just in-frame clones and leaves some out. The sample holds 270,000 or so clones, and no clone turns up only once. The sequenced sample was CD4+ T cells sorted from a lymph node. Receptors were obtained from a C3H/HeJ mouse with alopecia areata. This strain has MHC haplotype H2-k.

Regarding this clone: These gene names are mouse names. CDR3 bases read: TGTGCCAGCAGTGACAGGGACTGGGGAGCCTAT. It specifies CASSDRDWGAY. In full, the CDR3 is CASSDRDWGAYEQYF. This chain uses TRBV13-3 with TRBJ2-7, with 10 bases matching TRBD2. The read ends 4 residues shy of where the CDR3 ends; the end is completed using the germline J gene. CDR1 and CDR2 from the germline V gene are NNHDY and SYVADS. With V trimmed by 2 bases and J by 2 bases, 4 bases remained unmatched. The CDR3 is 15 amino acids.

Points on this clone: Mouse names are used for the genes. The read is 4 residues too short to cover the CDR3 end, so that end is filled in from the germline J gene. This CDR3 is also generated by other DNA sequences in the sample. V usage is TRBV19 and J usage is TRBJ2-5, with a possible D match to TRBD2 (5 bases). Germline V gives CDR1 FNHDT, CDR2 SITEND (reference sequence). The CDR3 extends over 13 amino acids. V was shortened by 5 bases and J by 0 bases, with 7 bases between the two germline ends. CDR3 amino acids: CASRLGNQDTQYF. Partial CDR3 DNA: TGTGCCAGCAGGCTGGGTAACCAAGAC.

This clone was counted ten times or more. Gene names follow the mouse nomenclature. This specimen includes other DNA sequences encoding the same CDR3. CDR3 bases read: TGTGCTAGCAGTCGGGACAGAAAAGAC. This translates into CASSRDRKD. The full CDR3 is CASSRDRKDTQYF. The gene calls are TRBV17 and TRBJ2-5; 7 bases are shared with TRBD1. The read halts 4 residues ahead of the CDR3 end, with the missing end drawn from the germline J gene. The germline gives CDR1 MNHDT, CDR2 YYDKIL. The CDR3 has 13 amino acids.

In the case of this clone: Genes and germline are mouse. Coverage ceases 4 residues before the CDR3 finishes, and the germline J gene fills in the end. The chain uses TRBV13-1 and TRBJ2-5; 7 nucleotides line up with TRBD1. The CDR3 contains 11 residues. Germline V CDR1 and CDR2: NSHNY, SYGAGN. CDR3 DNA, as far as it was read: TGTGCCAGCGGGGACAGCGAC. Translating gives CASGDSD. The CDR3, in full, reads CASGDSDTQYF.

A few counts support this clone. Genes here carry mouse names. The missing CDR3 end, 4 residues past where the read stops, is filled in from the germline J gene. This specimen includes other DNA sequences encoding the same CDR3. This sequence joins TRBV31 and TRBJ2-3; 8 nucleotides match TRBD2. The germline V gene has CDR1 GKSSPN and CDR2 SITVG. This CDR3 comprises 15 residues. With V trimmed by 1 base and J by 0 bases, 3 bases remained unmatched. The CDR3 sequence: CAWSPDWGSAETLYF. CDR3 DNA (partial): TGTGCCTGGAGTCCAGACTGGGGAAGTGCAGAA.